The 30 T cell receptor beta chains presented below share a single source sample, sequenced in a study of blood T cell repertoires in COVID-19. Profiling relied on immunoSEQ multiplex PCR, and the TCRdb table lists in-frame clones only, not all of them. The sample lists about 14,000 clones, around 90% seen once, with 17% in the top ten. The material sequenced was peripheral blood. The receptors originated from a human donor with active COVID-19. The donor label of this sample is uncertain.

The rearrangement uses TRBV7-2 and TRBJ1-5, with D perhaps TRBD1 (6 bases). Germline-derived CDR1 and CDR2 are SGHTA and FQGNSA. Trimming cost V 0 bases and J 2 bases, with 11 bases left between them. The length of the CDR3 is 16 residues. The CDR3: CASSLAQAGGNQPQHF. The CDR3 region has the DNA TGTGCCAGCAGCTTAGCGCAGGCAGGGGGCAATCAGCCCCAGCATTTT.

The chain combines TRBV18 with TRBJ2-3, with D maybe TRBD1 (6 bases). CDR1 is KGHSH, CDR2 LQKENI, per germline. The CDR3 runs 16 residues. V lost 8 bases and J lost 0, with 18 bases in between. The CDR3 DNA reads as TGTGCCAGCCCCCGGACAGAAGTTTCTAGCACAGATACGCAGTATTTT. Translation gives CASPRTEVSSTDTQYF.

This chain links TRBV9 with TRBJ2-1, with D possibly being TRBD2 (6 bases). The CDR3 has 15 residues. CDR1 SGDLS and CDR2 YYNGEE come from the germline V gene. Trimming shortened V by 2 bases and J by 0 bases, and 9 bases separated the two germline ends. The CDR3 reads CASSVSGGSYNEQFF. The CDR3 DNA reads TGTGCCAGCAGCGTTAGCGGAGGCTCCTACAATGAGCAGTTCTTC.

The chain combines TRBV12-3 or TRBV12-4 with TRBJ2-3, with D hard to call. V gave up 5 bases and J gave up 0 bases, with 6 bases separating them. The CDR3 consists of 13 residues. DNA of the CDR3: TGTGCCAGCAGTCTCCCCAGCACAGATACGCAGTATTTT. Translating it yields CASSLPSTDTQYF.

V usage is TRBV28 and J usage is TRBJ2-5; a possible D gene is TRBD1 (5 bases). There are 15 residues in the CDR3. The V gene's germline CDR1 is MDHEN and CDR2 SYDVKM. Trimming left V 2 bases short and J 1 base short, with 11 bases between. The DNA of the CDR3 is TGTGCCAGCAGTTTACAGGGATTAGGCCAAGAGACCCAGTACTTC. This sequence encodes CASSLQGLGQETQYF. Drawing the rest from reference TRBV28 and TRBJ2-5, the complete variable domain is DVKVTQSSRYLVKRTGEKVFLECVQDMDHENMFWYRQDPGLGLRLIYFSYDVKMKEKGDIPEGYSVSREKKERFSLILESASTNQTSMYLCASSLQGLGQETQYFGPGTRLLVL.

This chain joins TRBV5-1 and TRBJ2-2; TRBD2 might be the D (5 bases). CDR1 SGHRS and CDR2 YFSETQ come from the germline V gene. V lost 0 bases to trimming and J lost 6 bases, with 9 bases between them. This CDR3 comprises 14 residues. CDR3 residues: CASSLDGEPGELFF. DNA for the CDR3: TGCGCCAGCAGCTTGGATGGGGAGCCCGGGGAGCTGTTTTTT.

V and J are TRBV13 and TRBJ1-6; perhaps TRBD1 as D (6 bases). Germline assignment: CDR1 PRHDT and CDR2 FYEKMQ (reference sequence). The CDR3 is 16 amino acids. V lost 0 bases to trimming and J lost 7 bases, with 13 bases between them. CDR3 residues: CASSLGQGGKNSPLHF. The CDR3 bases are TGTGCCAGCAGCTTAGGACAGGGTGGGAAAAATTCACCCCTCCACTTT.

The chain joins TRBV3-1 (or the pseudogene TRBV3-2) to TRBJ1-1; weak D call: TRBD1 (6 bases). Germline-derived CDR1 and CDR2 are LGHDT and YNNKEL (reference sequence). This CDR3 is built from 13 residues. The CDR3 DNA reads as TGTGCAGATGTTAAGGGGGACCACACTGAAGCTTTCTTT. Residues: CADVKGDHTEAFF.

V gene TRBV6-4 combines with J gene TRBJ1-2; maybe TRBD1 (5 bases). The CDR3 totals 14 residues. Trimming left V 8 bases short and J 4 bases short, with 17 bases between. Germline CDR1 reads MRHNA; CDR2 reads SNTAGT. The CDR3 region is CASRTAPGGYGYTF. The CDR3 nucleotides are TGTGCCAGCCGCACCGCCCCGGGGGGCTATGGCTACACCTTC.

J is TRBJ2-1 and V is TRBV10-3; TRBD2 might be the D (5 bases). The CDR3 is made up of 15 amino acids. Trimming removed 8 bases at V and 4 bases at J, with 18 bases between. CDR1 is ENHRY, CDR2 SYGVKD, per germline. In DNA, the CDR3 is TGTGCCATCCAAGAAAGTCCTAGCCGGTACAATGAGCAGTTCTTC. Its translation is CAIQESPSRYNEQFF.

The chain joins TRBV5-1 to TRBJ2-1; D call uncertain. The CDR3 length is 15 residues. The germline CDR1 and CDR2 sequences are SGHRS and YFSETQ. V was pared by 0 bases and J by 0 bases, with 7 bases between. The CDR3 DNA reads TGCGCCAGCAGCTTGGACCCCAGCTCCTACAATGAGCAGTTCTTC. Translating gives CASSLDPSSYNEQFF.

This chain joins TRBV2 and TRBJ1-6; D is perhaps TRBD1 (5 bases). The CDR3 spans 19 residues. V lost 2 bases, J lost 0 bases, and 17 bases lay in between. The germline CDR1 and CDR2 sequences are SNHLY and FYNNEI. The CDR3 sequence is CASSEPPGGYSSYNSPLHF. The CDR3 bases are TGTGCCAGCAGTGAACCCCCCGGGGGGTACAGCTCCTATAATTCACCCCTCCACTTT. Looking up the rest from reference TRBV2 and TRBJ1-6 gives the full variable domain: EPEVTQTPSHQVTQMGQEVILRCVPISNHLYFYWYRQILGQKVEFLVSFYNNEISEKSEIFDDQFSVERPDGSNFTLKIRSTKLEDSAMYFCASSEPPGGYSSYNSPLHFGNGTRLTVT.

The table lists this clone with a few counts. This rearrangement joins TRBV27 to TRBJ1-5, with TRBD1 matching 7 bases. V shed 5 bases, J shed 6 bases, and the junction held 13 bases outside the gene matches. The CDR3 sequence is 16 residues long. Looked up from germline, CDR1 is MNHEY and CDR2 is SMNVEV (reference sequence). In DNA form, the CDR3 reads TGTGCCAGCAGTCCTAGGACAGGCGCGGTGACTCAGCCCCAGCATTTT. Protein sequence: CASSPRTGAVTQPQHF.

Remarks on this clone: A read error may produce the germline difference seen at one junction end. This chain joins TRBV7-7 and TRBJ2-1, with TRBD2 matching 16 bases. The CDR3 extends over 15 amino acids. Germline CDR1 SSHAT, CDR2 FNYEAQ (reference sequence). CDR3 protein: CASSFGTSGRGEQFF. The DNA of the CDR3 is TGTGCTAGCAGCTTCGGGACTAGCGGGAGGGGTGAGCAGTTCTTC.

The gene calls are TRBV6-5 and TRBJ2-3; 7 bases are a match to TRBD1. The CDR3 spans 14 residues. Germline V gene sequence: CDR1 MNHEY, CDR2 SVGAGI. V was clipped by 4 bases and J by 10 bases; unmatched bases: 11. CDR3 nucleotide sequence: TGTGCCAGCAGTTTCGAGGCTGGCACAGGGGCGCAGTATTTT. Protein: CASSFEAGTGAQYF.

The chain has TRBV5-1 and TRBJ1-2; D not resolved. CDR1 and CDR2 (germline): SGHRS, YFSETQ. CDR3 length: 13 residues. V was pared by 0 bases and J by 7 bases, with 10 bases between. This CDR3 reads CASSLAGVGGYTF. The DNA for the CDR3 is TGCGCCAGCAGCTTGGCCGGAGTGGGTGGCTACACCTTC.

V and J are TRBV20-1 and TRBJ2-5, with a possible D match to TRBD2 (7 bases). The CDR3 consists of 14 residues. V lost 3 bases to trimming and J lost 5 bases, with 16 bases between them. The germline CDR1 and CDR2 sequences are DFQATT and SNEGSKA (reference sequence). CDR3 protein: CSASRGGGGETQYF. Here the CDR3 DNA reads TGCAGTGCTAGTAGGGGGGGAGGCGGGGAGACCCAGTACTTC.

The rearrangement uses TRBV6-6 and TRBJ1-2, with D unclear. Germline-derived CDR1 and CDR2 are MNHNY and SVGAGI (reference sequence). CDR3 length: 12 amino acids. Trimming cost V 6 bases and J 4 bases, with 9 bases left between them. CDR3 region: CASSLAGYGYTF. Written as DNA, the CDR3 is TGTGCCAGCAGCCTGGCGGGCTATGGCTACACCTTC.

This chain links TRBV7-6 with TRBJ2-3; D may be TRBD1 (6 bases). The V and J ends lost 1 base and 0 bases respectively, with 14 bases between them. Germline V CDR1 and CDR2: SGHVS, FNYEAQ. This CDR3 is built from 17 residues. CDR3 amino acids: CASSLERSGVSTDTQYF. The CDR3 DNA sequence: TGTGCCAGCAGCTTAGAGCGATCAGGGGTTAGCACAGATACGCAGTATTTT.

CDR3 region: CASSPGTGFNQPQHF. Here the CDR3 DNA reads TGTGCCAGCAGTCCCGGGACAGGGTTCAATCAGCCCCAGCATTTT. This chain joins TRBV6-2 or TRBV6-3 and TRBJ1-5; TRBD1 matches 9 bases. The V gene's germline CDR1 is MNHEY and CDR2 SVGEGT. The V gene end was trimmed by 5 bases and the J gene end by 3 bases; junction bases not matched to a gene: 5. The CDR3 has 15 amino acids.

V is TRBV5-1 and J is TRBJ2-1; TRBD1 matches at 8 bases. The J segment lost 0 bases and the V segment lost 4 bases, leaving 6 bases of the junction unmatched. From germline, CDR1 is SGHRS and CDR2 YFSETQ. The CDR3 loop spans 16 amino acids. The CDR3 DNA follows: TGCGCCAGCAGCCCGACAGGGGTCGGCTCCTACAATGAGCAGTTCTTC. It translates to CASSPTGVGSYNEQFF.

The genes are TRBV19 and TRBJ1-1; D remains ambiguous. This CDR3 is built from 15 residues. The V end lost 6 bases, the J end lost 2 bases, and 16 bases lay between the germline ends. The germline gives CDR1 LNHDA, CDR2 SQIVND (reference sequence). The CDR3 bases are TGTGCCAGTAGGCAGGCCCCTACCCGCAACACTGAAGCTTTCTTT. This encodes CASRQAPTRNTEAFF.

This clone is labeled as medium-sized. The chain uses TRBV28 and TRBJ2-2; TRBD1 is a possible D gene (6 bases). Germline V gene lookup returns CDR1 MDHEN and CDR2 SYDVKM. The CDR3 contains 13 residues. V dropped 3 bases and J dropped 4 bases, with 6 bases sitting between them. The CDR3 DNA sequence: TGTGCCAGCAGTTTCAGGGGCACCGGGGAGCTGTTTTTT. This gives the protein CASSFRGTGELFF.

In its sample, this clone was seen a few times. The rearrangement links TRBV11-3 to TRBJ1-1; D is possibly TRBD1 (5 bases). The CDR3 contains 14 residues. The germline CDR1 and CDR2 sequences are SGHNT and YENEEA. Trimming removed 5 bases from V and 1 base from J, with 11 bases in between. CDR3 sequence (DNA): TGTGCCAGCAGCCCGAGGACATGGAACACTGAAGCTTTCTTT. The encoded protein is CASSPRTWNTEAFF.

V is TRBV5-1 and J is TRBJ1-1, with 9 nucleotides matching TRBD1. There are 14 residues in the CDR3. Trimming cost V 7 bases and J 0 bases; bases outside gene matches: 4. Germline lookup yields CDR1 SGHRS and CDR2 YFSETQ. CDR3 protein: CASQGQGMNTEAFF. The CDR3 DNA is TGCGCCAGCCAGGGACAGGGAATGAACACTGAAGCTTTCTTT.

The chain's CDR3 is CASSVVARADTEAFF. CDR3 coding DNA: TGTGCCAGCAGCGTAGTAGCGAGGGCGGACACTGAAGCTTTCTTT. The rearrangement uses TRBV9 and TRBJ1-1; D is ambiguous. Trimming stripped 0 bases from V and 3 bases from J, with 12 bases between. Germline lookup yields CDR1 SGDLS and CDR2 YYNGEE. The CDR3 is 15 residues long.

CDR3 loop: CASSLRNWETQYF. CDR3 DNA sequence: TGTGCCAGCAGCCTCCGAAACTGGGAGACCCAGTACTTC. The V gene is TRBV4-2, the J gene TRBJ2-5, with D unclear. V was cut by 4 bases and J by 5 bases, with 11 bases left in between. Germline CDR1 reads LGHNA; CDR2 reads YNFKEQ. The CDR3 contains 13 residues.

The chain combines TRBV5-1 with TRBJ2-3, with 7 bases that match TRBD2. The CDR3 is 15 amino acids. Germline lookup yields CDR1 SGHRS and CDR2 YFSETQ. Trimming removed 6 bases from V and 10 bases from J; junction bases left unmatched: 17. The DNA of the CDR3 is TGCGCCAGCATGAGTGGGCCGTGGGGGAGGGAGGCGCAGTATTTT. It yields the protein CASMSGPWGREAQYF.

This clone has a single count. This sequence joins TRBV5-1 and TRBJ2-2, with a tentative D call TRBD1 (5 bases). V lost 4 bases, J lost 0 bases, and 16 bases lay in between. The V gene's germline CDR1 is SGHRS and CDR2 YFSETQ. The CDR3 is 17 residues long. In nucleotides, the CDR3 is TGCGCCAGCAGCCCGCCTGGTAGGGGATCGAACACCGGGGAGCTGTTTTTT. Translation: CASSPPGRGSNTGELFF. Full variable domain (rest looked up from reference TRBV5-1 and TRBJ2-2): KAGVTQTPRYLIKTRGQQVTLSCSPISGHRSVSWYQQTPGQGLQFLFEYFSETQRNKGNFPGRFSGRQFSNSRSEMNVSTLELGDSALYLCASSPPGRGSNTGELFFGEGSRLTVL.

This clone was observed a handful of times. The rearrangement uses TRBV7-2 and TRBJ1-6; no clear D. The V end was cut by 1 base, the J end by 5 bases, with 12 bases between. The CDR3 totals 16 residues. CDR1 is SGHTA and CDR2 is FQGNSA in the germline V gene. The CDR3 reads CASSLGSPGDNSPLHF. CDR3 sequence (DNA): TGTGCCAGCAGCTTAGGATCGCCCGGAGATAATTCACCCCTCCACTTT.